Included here is one T cell receptor (beta chain) sequence, with context. What it binds is not known. This specimen comes from a study of CD8+ T cells in alopecia areata. Study at large: Oral tofacitinib (5 to 10 mg twice daily) was administered to treated patients.

CDR1 SNHLY and CDR2 FYNNEI come from the germline V gene. The CDR3 covers 11 residues. Trimming removed 6 bases from V and 4 bases from J, with 4 bases in between. As the sequencing template, cDNA was produced by extracting RNA and reverse transcribing it. Some clones are missing from TCRdb's copy, which holds only in-frame ones; the method was immunoSEQ multiplex PCR. The data hold 110,000 or so clones, with roughly 50% observed a single time. Findings and limits, study-wide: Between patients, shared TCR sequences were less clear than in mice. This was possibly due in part to HLA diversity in the patient population. Scalp and blood samples kept many expanded lesional clones throughout tofacitinib.

The treatment is: oral pan-JAK inhibitor, 5-10 mg twice daily. Lesional scalp tissue (obtained by punch biopsy) and peripheral blood were collected from alopecia areata patients. This receptor was taken from a human donor with alopecia areata. Here the sequenced sample was CD4+ T cells sorted from blood, taken at week 24, from a patient treated with tofacitinib. The chain links TRBV2 to TRBJ2-1; no firm D call. CDR3 protein: CASRGYNEQFF. CDR3 DNA sequence: TGTGCCAGCAGAGGATACAATGAGCAGTTCTTC.